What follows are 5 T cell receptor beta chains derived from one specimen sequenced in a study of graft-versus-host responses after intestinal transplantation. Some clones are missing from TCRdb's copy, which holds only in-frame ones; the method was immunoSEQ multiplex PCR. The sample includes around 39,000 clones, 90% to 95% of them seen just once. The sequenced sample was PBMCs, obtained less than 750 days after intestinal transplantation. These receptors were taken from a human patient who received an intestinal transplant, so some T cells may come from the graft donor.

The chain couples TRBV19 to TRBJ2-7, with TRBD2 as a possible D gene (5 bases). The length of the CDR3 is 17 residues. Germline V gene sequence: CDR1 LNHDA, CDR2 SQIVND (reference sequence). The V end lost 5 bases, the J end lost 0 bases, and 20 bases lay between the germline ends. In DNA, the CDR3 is TGTGCCAGTAGTCATAGTTCGGCTAGGAGGAGCTCCTACGAGCAGTACTTC. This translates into CASSHSSARRSSYEQYF.

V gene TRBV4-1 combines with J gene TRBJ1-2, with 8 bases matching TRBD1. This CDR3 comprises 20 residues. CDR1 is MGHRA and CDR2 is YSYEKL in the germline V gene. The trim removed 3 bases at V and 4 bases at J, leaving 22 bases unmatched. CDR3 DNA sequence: TGCGCCAGCAGCCAGACCACACAACCAGGGGGCGCCGGTTTTACCTATGGCTACACCTTC. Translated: CASSQTTQPGGAGFTYGYTF.

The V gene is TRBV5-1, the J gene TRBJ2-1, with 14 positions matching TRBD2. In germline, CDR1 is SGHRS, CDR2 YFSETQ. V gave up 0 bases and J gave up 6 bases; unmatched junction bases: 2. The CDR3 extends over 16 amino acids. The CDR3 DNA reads TGCGCCAGCAGCTTGGCCGGGACTAGCGGGAGCAATGAGCAGTTCTTC. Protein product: CASSLAGTSGSNEQFF.

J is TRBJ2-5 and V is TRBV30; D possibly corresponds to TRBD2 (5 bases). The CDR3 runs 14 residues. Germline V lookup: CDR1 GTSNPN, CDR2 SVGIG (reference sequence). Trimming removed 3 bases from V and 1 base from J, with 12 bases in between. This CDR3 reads CAWSQGLAQETQYF. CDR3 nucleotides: TGTGCCTGGAGCCAAGGACTTGCCCAAGAGACCCAGTACTTC.

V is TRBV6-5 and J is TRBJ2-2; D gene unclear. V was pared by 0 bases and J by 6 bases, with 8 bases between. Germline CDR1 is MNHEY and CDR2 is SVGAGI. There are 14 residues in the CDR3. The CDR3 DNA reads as TGTGCCAGCAGTTACTCGGCGGCGGCCGGGGAGCTGTTTTTT. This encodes CASSYSAAAGELFF.